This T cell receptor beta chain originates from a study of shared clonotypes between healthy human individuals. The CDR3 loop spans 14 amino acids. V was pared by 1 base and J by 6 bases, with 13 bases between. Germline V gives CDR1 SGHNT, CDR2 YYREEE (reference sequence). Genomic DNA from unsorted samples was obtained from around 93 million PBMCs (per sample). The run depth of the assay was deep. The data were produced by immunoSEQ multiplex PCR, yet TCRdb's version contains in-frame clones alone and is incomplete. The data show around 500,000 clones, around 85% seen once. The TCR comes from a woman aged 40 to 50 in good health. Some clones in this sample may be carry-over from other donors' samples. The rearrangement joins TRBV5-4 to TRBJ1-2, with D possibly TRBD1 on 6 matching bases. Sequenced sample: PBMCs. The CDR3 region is CASSLNRESHGYTF. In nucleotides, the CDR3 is TGTGCCAGCAGCTTGAACAGGGAATCGCATGGCTACACCTTC.